This T cell receptor (beta chain) was captured by sequencing in a study of T cell repertoires in cytomegalovirus infection. With regard to this clonotype: Its specificity is not known.

The CDR3 is 14 residues long. Germline trimming cut 4 bases from V and 6 bases from J; bases unmatched to any gene: 5. TCRdb reprocessed the reads via MiXCR and lists one record per CDR3 protein. The sample contains some 700,000 distinct CDR3 sequences, roughly 30% of which appear only once. The TCR was taken from a human donor in good health (CMV status not recorded). Some clones in this sample may be carry-over from other donors' samples. The sequencing here drew on cultured PBMCs, taken from culture after CMV antigen stimulation. V is TRBV12-3 or TRBV12-4 and J is TRBJ1-4; 7 bases fit TRBD1. CDR3 bases: TGTGCCAGCAGTTCGACAGGGCATCATGAAAAACTGTTTTTT. This gives the protein CASSSTGHHEKLFF.